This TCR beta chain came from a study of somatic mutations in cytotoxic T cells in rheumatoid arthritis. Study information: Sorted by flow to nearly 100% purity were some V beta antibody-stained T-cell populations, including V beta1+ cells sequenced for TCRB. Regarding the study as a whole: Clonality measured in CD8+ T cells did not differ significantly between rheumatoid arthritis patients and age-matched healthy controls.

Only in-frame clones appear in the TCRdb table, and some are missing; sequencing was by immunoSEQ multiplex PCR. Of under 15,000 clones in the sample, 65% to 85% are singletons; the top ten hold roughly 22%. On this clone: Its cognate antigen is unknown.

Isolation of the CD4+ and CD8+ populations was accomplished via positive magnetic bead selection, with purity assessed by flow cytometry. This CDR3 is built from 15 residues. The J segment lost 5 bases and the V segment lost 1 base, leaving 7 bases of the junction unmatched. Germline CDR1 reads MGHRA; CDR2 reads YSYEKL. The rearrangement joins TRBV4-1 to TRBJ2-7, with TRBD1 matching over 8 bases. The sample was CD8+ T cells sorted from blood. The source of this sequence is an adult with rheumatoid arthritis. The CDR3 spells CASSQGGTGGHEQYF. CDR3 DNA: TGCGCCAGCAGCCAAGGAGGGACAGGTGGCCACGAGCAGTACTTC.